The rows below give T cell receptor beta chains drawn from one sample of a study of Ad26.COV2.S vaccination and SARS-CoV-2 variants. Using immunoSEQ multiplex PCR, the repertoire was profiled, and TCRdb retains in-frame clones only, with some absent. The sample holds 300,000 to 350,000 clones, roughly 90% seen once. The sequences come from peripheral blood, collected in a trial of Ad26.COV2.S vaccine versus placebo. The receptors originated from a person between 18 and 60 years old who received the Ad26.COV2.S COVID-19 vaccine or a placebo. Both conserved end residues are part of each CDR3. D genes are given only for firm matches. Clone sizes are given selectively: once, few, many, or a class where the clone is expanded.

j_call,d_call,clone_size,v_call,cdr3_aa,cdr3_nt
TRBJ1-1,.,.,TRBV5-1,CASSLAEVSLNTEAFF,TGCGCCAGCAGCTTGGCCGAGGTCAGCTTGAACACTGAAGCTTTCTTT
TRBJ2-1,TRBD2,.,TRBV15,CATSSRLASPDNEQFF,TGTGCCACCAGCTCCCGACTAGCCAGCCCCGACAATGAGCAGTTCTTC
TRBJ2-7,.,.,TRBV4-3,CASSQDGGPGEQYF,TGCGCCAGCAGCCAAGATGGGGGACCCGGGGAGCAGTACTTC
TRBJ1-4,.,few,TRBV12-3/TRBV12-4,CASSQGFGEKLFF,TGTGCCAGCAGTCAGGGATTTGGTGAAAAACTGTTTTTT
TRBJ2-3,.,.,TRBV5-4,CASSLSWTATDTQYF,TGTGCCAGCAGCTTGAGTTGGACAGCCACAGATACGCAGTATTTT
TRBJ1-2,TRBD1,.,TRBV6-4,CASSERRGQGGGYTF,TGTGCCAGCAGTGAAAGACGGGGACAGGGTGGTGGCTACACCTTC
TRBJ1-2,.,.,TRBV14,CASSLTFYGYTF,TGTGCCAGCAGCCTAACTTTCTATGGCTACACCTTC
TRBJ2-1,.,.,TRBV30,CAWDRVPTEQFF,TGTGCCTGGGACCGGGTTCCTACAGAGCAGTTCTTC
TRBJ1-1,.,.,TRBV5-1,CASRQNRADTEAFF,TGCGCCAGCAGACAGAACAGGGCAGACACTGAAGCTTTCTTT
TRBJ2-1,.,once,TRBV24-1,CATSDNGGGLNNEQFF,TGTGCCACCAGTGATAACGGAGGGGGTCTTAACAATGAGCAGTTCTTC
TRBJ1-1,.,.,TRBV3-1/TRBV3-2,CASSQVPPPVNTEAFF,TGTGCCAGCAGCCAGGTTCCACCGCCAGTGAACACTGAAGCTTTCTTT
TRBJ1-1,.,.,TRBV4-1,CASSQDDGAGTEAFF,TGCGCCAGCAGCCAAGACGACGGGGCTGGGACTGAAGCTTTCTTT
TRBJ1-5,TRBD1,.,TRBV28,CASSLFRTGGAIQPQHF,TGTGCCAGCAGTTTGTTTCGCACAGGGGGCGCAATACAGCCCCAGCATTTT
TRBJ1-5,TRBD1,.,TRBV7-2,CASSSQGAIQPQHF,TGTGCCAGCAGCTCTCAGGGGGCAATTCAGCCCCAGCATTTT
TRBJ2-5,TRBD1,.,TRBV5-1,CASSEQGKQETQYF,TGCGCCAGCAGCGAACAGGGGAAGCAAGAGACCCAGTACTTC
TRBJ2-1,TRBD2,.,TRBV5-1,CASSLSSTSGRPNEQFF,TGCGCCAGCAGCCTCTCCTCGACTAGCGGGAGACCCAATGAGCAGTTCTTC
TRBJ1-1,.,once,TRBV9,CASSSLQPNTEAFF,TGTGCCAGCAGCTCCTTACAGCCGAACACTGAAGCTTTCTTT
TRBJ2-6,.,.,TRBV7-2,CASSPSGGANVLTF,TGTGCCAGCAGCCCTAGTGGTGGGGCCAACGTCCTGACTTTC
TRBJ2-5,.,.,TRBV5-4,CASSFLGETQYF,TGTGCCAGCAGCTTCCTAGGGGAGACCCAGTACTTC
TRBJ1-2,.,.,TRBV6-5,CASSPARGENYGYTF,TGTGCCAGCAGCCCCGCCCGGGGAGAGAACTATGGCTACACCTTC
TRBJ1-1,.,.,TRBV10-3,CAISLHGGRDTEAFF,TGTGCCATCAGCCTTCACGGGGGCCGGGACACTGAAGCTTTCTTT
TRBJ2-7,TRBD2,.,TRBV13,CASSWHGGEEQYF,TGTGCCAGCAGCTGGCATGGGGGGGAAGAGCAGTACTTC
TRBJ2-1,.,.,TRBV28,CASSPLGPLNEQFF,TGTGCCAGCAGTCCCTTGGGACCCTTAAATGAGCAGTTCTTC
TRBJ1-5,.,.,TRBV27,CASSLNSGDFNQPQHF,TGTGCCAGCAGTTTGAATTCCGGGGATTTCAATCAGCCCCAGCATTTT
TRBJ1-1,.,.,TRBV12-3/TRBV12-4,CASSFSNTEAFF,TGTGCCAGCAGTTTCTCGAACACTGAAGCTTTCTTT
TRBJ2-5,TRBD2,.,TRBV4-1,CASSQTSGLAGAETQYF,TGCGCCAGCAGCCAAACATCGGGACTAGCGGGGGCAGAGACCCAGTACTTC
TRBJ1-6,.,.,TRBV30,CACTKSGTYLHF,TGTGCCTGTACTAAATCCGGGACCTACCTCCACTTT
TRBJ1-3,.,.,TRBV28,CASSLQGFGNTIYF,TGTGCCAGCAGTTTACAGGGATTTGGAAACACCATATATTTT
TRBJ2-7,.,.,TRBV7-2,CASSLEASTHAGQYF,TGTGCCAGCAGCTTAGAAGCTAGCACCCACGCCGGGCAGTACTTC
TRBJ2-7,TRBD1,once,TRBV18,CASWPGTGTYEQYF,TGTGCCAGCTGGCCCGGGACAGGGACCTACGAGCAGTACTTC
TRBJ1-2,.,.,TRBV12-3/TRBV12-4,CASSLSPKYGYTF,TGTGCCAGCAGTTTATCGCCCAAATATGGCTACACCTTC
TRBJ2-1,TRBD2,.,TRBV18,CASSPVSLAGGGEQFF,TGTGCCAGCTCACCCGTGAGCCTAGCGGGAGGAGGTGAGCAGTTCTTC
TRBJ2-7,.,.,TRBV7-2,CASSLASGSYEQYF,TGTGCCAGCAGCTTAGCTAGCGGCTCCTACGAGCAGTACTTC
TRBJ1-2,.,.,TRBV7-9,CASSLTDLFGYTF,TGTGCCAGCAGCTTGACAGATCTTTTTGGCTACACCTTC